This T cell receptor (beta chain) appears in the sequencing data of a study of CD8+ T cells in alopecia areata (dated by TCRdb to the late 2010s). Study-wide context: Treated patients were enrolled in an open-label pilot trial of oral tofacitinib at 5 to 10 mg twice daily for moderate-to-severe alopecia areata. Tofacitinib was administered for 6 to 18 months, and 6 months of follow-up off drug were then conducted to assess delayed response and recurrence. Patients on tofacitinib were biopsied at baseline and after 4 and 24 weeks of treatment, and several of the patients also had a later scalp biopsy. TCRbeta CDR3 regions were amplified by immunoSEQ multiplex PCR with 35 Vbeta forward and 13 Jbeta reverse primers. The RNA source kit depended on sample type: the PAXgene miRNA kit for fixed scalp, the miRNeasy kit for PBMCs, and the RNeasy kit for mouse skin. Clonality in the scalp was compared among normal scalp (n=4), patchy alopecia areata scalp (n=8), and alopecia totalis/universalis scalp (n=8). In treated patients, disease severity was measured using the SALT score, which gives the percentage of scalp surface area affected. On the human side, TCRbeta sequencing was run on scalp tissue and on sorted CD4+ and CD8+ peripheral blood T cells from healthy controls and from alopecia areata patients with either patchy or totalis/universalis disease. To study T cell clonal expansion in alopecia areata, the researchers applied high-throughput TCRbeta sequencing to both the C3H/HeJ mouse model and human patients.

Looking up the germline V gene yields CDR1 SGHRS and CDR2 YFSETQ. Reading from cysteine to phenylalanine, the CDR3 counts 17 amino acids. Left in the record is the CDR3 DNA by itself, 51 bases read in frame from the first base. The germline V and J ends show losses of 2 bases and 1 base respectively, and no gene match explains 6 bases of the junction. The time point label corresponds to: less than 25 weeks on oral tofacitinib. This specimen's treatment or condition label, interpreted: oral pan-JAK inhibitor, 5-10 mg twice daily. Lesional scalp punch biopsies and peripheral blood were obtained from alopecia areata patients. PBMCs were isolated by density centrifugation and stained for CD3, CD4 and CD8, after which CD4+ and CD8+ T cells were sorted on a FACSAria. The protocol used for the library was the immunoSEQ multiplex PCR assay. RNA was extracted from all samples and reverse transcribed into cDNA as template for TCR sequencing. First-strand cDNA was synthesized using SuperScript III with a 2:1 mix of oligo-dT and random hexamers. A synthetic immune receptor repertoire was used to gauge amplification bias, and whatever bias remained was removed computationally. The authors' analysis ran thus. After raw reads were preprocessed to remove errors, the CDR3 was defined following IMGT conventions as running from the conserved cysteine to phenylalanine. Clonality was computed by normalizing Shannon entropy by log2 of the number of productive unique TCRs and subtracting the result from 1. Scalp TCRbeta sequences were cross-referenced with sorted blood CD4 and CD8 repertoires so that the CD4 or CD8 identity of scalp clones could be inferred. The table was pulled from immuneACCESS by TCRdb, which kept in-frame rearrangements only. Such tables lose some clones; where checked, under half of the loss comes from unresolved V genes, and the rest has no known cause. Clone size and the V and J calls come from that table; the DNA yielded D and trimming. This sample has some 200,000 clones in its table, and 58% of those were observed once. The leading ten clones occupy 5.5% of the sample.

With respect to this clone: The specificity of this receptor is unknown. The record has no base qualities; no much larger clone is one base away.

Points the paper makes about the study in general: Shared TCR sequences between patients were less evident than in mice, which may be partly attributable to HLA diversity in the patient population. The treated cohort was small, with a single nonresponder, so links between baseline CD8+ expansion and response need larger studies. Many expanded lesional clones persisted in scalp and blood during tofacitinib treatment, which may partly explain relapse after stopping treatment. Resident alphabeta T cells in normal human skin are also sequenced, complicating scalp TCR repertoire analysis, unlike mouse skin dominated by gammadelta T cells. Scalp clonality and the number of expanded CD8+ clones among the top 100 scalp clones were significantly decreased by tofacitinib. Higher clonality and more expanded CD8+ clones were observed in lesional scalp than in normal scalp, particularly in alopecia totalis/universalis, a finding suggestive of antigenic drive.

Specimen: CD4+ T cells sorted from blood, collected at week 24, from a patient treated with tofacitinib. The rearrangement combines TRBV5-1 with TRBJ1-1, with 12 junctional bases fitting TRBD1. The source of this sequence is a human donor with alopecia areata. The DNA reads TGCGCCAGCAGCTTTGCGGGACAGGGGGCGCAGAACACTGAAGCTTTCTTT. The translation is CASSFAGQGAQNTEAFF.